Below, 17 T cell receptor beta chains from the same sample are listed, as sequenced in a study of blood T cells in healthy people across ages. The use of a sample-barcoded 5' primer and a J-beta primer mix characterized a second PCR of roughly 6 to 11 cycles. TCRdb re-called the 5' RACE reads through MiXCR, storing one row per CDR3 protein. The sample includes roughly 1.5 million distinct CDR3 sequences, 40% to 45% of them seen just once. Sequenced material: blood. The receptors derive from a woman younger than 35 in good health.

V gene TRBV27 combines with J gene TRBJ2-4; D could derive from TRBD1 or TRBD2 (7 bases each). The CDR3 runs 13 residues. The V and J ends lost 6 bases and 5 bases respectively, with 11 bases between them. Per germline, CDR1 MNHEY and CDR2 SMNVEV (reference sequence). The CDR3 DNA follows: TGTGCCAGCAGGGGAGGGGGCGAAAACATTCAGTACTTC. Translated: CASRGGGENIQYF.

In DNA, the CDR3 is TGTGCCAGCAGCTTGGACCCTGGACAGAACACTGAAGCTTTCTTT. Its protein product is CASSLDPGQNTEAFF. The chain employs TRBV5-6 and TRBJ1-1, with a tentative D call TRBD1 (5 bases). The CDR3 totals 15 residues. Germline assignment: CDR1 SGHDT and CDR2 YYEEEE. Trimming cost V 0 bases and J 1 base, with 10 bases left between them.

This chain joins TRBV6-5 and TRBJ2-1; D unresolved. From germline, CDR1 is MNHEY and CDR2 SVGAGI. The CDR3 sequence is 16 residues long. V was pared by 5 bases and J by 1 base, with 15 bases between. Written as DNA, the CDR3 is TGTGCCAGCAGTCGCTCGGCCGGCGGTTCCTACAATGAGCAGTTCTTC. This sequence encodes CASSRSAGGSYNEQFF.

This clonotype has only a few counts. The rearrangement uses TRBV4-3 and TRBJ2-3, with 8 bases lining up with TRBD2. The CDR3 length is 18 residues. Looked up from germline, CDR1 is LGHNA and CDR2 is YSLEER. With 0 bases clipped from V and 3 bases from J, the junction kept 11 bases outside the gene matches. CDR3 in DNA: TGCGCCAGCAGCCAAGACGGAGTCAGCGGGAGCATAACAGATACGCAGTATTTT. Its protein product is CASSQDGVSGSITDTQYF.

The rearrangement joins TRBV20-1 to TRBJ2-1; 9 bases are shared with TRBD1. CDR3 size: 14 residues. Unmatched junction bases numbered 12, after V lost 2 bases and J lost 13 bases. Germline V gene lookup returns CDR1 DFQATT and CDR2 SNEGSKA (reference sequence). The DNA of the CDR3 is TGCAGTGCTAGACCACAGGGGGCTCGGGAGACCCAGTTCTTC. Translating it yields CSARPQGARETQFF.

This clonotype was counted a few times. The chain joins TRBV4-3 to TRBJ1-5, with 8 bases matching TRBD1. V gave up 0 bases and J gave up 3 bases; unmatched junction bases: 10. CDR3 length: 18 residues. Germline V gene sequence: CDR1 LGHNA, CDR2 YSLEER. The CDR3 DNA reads TGCGCCAGCAGCCAAGATTTCAACCCGGGACAGGTCAATCAGCCCCAGCATTTT. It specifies CASSQDFNPGQVNQPQHF.

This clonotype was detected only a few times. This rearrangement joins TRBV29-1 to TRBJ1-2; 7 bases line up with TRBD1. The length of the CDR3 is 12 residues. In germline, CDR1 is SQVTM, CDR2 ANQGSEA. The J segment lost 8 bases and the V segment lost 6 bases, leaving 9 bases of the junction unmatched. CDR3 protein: CSVGTVGNGYTF. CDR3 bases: TGCAGCGTGGGGACAGTAGGGAACGGCTACACCTTC.

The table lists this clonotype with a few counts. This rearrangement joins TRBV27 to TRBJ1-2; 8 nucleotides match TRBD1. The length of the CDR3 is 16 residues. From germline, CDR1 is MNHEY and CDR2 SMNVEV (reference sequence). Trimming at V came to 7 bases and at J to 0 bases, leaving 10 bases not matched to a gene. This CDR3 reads CASKPTGTGANYGYTF. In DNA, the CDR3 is TGTGCCAGCAAACCAACCGGGACAGGAGCTAACTATGGCTACACCTTC.

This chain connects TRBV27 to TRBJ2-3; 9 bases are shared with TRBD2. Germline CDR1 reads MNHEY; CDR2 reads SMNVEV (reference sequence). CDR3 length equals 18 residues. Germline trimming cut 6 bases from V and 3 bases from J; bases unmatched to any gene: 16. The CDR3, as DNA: TGTGCCAGCAGCTTAGACTTCGGGGGCGGGGGGGCGACAGATACGCAGTATTTT. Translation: CASSLDFGGGGATDTQYF.

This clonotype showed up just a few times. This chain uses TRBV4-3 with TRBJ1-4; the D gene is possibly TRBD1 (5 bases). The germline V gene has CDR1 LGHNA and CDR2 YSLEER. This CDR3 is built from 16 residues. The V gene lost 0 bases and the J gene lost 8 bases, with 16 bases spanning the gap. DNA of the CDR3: TGCGCCAGCAGCCAAGATCTACGGGGGATGCGAGAAAAACTGTTTTTT. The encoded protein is CASSQDLRGMREKLFF.

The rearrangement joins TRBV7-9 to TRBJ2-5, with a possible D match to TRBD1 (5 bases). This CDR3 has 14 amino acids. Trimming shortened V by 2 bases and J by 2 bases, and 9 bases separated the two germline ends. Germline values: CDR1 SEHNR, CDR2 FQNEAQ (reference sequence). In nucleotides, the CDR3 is TGTGCCAGCAGCTTACCAGGACATCAAGAGACCCAGTACTTC. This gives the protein CASSLPGHQETQYF.

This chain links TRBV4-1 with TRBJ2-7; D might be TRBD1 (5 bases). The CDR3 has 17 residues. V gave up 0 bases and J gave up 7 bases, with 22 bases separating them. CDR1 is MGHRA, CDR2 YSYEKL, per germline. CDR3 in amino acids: CASSQDHGAIRYNEQYF. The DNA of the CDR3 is TGCGCCAGCAGCCAAGATCATGGGGCCATCCGTTACAATGAGCAGTACTTC.

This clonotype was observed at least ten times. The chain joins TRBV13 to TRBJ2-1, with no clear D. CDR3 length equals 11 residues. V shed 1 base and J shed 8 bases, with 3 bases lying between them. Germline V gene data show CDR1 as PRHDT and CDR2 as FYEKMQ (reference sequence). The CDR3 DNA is TGTGCCAGCAGCTTAGAAGATGAGCAGTTCTTC. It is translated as CASSLEDEQFF.

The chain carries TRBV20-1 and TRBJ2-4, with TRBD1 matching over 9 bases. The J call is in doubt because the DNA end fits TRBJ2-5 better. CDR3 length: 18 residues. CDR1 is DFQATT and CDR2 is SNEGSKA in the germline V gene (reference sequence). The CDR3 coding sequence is TGCAGTGCTTTACCCCCGGGGACAGGGACCTTTTCAGGCGAGACCCAGTACTTC. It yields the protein CSALPPGTGTFSGETQYF.

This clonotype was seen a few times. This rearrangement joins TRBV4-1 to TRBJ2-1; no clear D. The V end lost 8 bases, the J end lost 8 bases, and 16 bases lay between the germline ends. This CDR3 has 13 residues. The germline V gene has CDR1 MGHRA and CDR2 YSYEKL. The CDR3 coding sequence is TGCGCCAGCGGTGTTCTCAACTCGGATGAGCAGTTCTTC. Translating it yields CASGVLNSDEQFF.

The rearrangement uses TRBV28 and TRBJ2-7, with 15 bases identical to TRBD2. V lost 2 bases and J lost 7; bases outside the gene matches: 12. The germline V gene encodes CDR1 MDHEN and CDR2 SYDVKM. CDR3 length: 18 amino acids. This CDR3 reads CASSLGWTSGREGDEQYF. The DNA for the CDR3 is TGTGCCAGCAGTTTAGGGTGGACTAGCGGGAGGGAGGGGGATGAGCAGTACTTC.

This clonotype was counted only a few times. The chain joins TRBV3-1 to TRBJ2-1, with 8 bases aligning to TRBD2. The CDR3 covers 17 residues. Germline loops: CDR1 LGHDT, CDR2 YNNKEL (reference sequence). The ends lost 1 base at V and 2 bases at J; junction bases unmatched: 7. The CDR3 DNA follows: TGTGCCAGCAGCCAAGGTTCCCAGCGGGGGACCTACAATGAGCAGTTCTTC. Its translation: CASSQGSQRGTYNEQFF.